The sequence of this TCR beta chain was determined in a study of blood T cell repertoires in COVID-19 (TCRdb year 2020). With respect to the entire study: The collaborator samples originated in the United States, Italy and Spain and spanned the acute and convalescent phases of COVID-19. The material from the prospective study consisted of cDNA or gDNA derived from T cells, B-cell-depleted T cells, or PBMCs. Deeply sampled blood TCRbeta repertoires from subjects exposed to, actively infected with, or recovered from COVID-19 were included in the dataset. The repertoires were released in a freely available public database meant as a resource for research on the immune response to SARS-CoV-2. Samples were obtained from the ongoing ImmuneRACE study (first 160 participants) and from 1,000 to 1,500 subjects provided by 6 global collaborators. Sample metadata almost always included a de-identified subject ID, COVID-19 status, age in years and sex. Where available, HLA class I and class II types were obtained from metadata supplied by the sample provider rather than from assay-based typing.

One collaborating source in Seattle enrolled patients while the patients were actively infected and followed the patients over time throughout the course of disease. Whole blood was collected in K2EDTA tubes by collaborating institutions according to the institutions' own protocols. For TCRbeta analysis, collaborator samples were shipped as frozen whole blood, as isolated PBMCs, or as DNA extracted from either sample type. Worth noting for this clone: It has no known antigen specificity. Base qualities were left out, and no much larger clone turns up one base away.

TCRbeta CDR3 regions were amplified from genomic DNA using the immunoSEQ Assay, a bias-controlled multiplex PCR. The published analysis was carried out like this. The number of nucleated cells in each sample was estimated by amplification of reference gene primers within the assay. To quantify the absolute abundance of each unique TCRbeta CDR3 rearrangement, sequence reads were collapsed and filtered. For each sample, productive Simpson clonality was calculated as the square root of Simpson's diversity index over productive rearrangements. In its TCRdb copy, this immuneACCESS table keeps in-frame sequences only and misses some clones. Where compared with another copy, unresolved V genes explain less than half of these, and the others have no known cause. For V, J and clone size, that table is used; D and trimming come from the DNA. The sample table holds 150,000 to 250,000 clones, of which 90% to 95% were seen once. The top ten clonotypes cover about 0.76% of the sample.

What the work shows at the level of the full study, not this receptor alone: How much clinical and demographic metadata was included differed by source and by participant, and the metadata was provided uncurated.

The CDR3 has 14 amino acids, counting the end cysteine and phenylalanine. Here the CDR3 DNA is all that survives: 42 bases in frame from base 1. The germline V gene specifies ENHRY as CDR1 and SYGVKD as CDR2. V ends up 2 bases short and J 2 bases short, with an unmatched junction base count of 1. The sample taken for sequencing was peripheral blood. The sequence was obtained from a man aged 25-40 years with COVID-19, enrolled during active disease. The chain is assembled from TRBV10-3 and TRBJ2-7, and 9 junctional nucleotides match TRBD2. The bases are TGTGCCATCAGTGAGGCTAGCGGGGCCTACGAGCAGTACTTC. This is translated as CAISEASGAYEQYF.